This T cell receptor (beta chain) was recovered during a study of blood T cell repertoires in COVID-19. The V segment lost 3 bases and the J segment 3 bases; nucleotides outside the gene matches: 3. This CDR3 contains 15 residues. Germline loops: CDR1 LGHNA, CDR2 YSLEER. Repertoires were generated with immunoSEQ multiplex PCR, while TCRdb's copy carries only in-frame clones and drops some. The sample comprises some 140,000 clones, approximately 88% of which are singletons, and 5.5% rests with the top ten. The source of this sequence is a man in his forties or fifties with acute COVID-19. V gene TRBV4-3 combines with J gene TRBJ2-1, with 9 bases that match TRBD2. The material sequenced was PBMCs or T cells enriched from blood (not recorded which). Here the CDR3 DNA reads TGCGCCAGCAGCCAGACTAGCGGTGACTACAATGAGCAGTTCTTC. Amino acids: CASSQTSGDYNEQFF.